Given below is one T cell receptor beta chain in context. The data originate from a study of blood T cell repertoires in COVID-19. About the research overall: Samples of COVID-19 (acute and convalescent) were obtained from the United States, Italy and Spain.

Some clones are missing from TCRdb's copy, which holds only in-frame ones; the method was immunoSEQ multiplex PCR. The data hold over 350,000 clones, with about nine tenths observed a single time. Germline CDR1 reads SGHNT; CDR2 reads YYREEE (reference sequence). This CDR3 region has 16 residues. V was cut by 4 bases and J by 0 bases, with 11 bases left in between. The material sequenced was peripheral blood. The rearrangement joins TRBV5-4 to TRBJ2-6; perhaps TRBD1 as D (5 bases). The TCR sequence derives from a woman in her twenties or thirties with active or convalescent COVID-19. CDR3 sequence: CASSPRTSSGANVLTF. The CDR3 DNA sequence: TGTGCCAGCAGCCCTCGGACAAGCTCTGGGGCCAACGTCCTGACTTTC.